The T cell receptor (beta chain) described here comes from a study of T cells in Graves' hyperthyroidism and ophthalmopathy. Germline V gives CDR1 SGHRS, CDR2 YFSETQ. The CDR3 covers 15 residues. Losses at the gene ends were 2 bases for V and 7 bases for J; bases not matched to a gene: 5. This clonotype turned up a few times. RNA transcripts yielded amplified TCR beta CDR3 regions. HTBI primers were employed in a first-round RT-PCR of the TCR CDR3. TCRdb re-derived calls from the multiplex PCR reads in MiXCR, one entry per CDR3 protein. The table has fewer than 600,000 distinct CDR3 sequences, about 15% seen once.

The chain carries TRBV5-1 and TRBJ2-1; 11 nucleotides align to TRBD2. The specimen was blood. This sequence was found in a woman aged 35 to 49 with Graves' hyperthyroidism. The CDR3: CASSFSGREENEQFF. CDR3 bases: TGCGCCAGCAGCTTTAGCGGGAGGGAGGAGAATGAGCAGTTCTTC.